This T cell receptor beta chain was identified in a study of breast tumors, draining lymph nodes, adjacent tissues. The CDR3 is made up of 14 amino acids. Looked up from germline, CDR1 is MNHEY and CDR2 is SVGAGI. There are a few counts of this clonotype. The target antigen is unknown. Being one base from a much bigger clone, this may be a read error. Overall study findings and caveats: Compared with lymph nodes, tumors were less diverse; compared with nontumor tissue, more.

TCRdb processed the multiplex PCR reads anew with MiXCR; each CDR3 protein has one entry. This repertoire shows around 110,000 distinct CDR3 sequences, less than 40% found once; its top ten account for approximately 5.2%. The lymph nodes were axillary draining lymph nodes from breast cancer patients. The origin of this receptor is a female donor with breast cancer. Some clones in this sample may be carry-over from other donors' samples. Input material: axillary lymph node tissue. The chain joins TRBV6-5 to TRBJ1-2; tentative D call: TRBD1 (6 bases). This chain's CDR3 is CASSHSGRGYGYAF. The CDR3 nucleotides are TGTGCCAGCAGTCACTCGGGCAGGGGCTATGGCTACGCCTTC.